The clone carrying this TCR beta chain showed up just once. Antigen unknown. Using immunoSEQ multiplex PCR, the repertoire was profiled, and TCRdb retains in-frame clones only, with some absent. Among some 11,000 clones listed, just under 75% were seen once. This entry belongs to a study of T cell clones after liver transplantation. On the study more broadly: Liver transplant recipients had immunosuppression withdrawal attempted within 2 years. Apart from a few HCV-positive recipients, transplants were for non-autoimmune, non-viral reasons. Until 12-24 months post-transplant, subjects got standard immunosuppression and no induction. Study observations and caveats: Conclusions were preliminary, with small, heterogeneous patient groups.

The germline V gene encodes CDR1 MNHEY and CDR2 SMNVEV (reference sequence). The CDR3 length is 14 residues. V dropped 3 bases and J dropped 6; count of bases not matched to a gene: 7. This specimen was CD8+ T cells from blood, taken at the 22-month timepoint. The J gene is TRBJ1-1, the V gene TRBV27; 7 bases are a match to TRBD1. The clonotype originates from a human patient who received a liver transplant. Some T cells may arise from the graft donor. CDR3 sequence reads: CASSFSGGAPEAFF. DNA of the CDR3: TGTGCCAGCAGTTTCTCAGGGGGGGCTCCTGAAGCTTTCTTT.